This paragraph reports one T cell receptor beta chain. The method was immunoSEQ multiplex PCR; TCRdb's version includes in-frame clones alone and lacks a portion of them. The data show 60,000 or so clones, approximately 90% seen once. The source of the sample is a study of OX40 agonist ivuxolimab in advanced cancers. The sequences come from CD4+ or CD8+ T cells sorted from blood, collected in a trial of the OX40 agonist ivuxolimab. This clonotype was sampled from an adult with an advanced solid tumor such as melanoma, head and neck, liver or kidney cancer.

The CDR3 DNA reads as TGTGCCTGGAGTGTACTCCTGGGACAGGACAACGAGCAGTACTTC. Its protein is CAWSVLLGQDNEQYF. The chain uses TRBV30 and TRBJ2-7; TRBD1 matches 8 bases. V was clipped by 0 bases and J by 5 bases; unmatched bases: 9. This CDR3 comprises 15 residues. Germline values: CDR1 GTSNPN, CDR2 SVGIG (reference sequence).